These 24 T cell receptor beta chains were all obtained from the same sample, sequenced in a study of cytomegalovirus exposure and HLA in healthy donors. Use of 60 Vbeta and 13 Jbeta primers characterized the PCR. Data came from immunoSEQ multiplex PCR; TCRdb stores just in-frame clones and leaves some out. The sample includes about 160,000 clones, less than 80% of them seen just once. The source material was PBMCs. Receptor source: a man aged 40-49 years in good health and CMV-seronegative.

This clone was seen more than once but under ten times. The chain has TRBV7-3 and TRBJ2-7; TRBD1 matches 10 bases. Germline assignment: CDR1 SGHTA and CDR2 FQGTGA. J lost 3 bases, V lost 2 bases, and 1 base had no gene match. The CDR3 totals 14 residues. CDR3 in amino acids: CASSLRDRGYEQYF. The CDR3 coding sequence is TGTGCCAGCAGCTTACGGGACAGGGGCTACGAGCAGTACTTC.

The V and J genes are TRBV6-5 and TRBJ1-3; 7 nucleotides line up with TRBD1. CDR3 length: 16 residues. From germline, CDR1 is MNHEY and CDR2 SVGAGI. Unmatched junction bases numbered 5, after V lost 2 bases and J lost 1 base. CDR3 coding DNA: TGTGCCAGCAGTTACGACGGCAGGGGGTCTGGAAACACCATATATTTT. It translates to CASSYDGRGSGNTIYF.

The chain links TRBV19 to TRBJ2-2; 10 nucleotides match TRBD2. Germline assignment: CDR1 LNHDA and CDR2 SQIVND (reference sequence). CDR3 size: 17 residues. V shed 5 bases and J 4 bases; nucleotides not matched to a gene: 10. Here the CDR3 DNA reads TGTGCCAGTAGTCTACAGCGGGGGGGCATGGGCACCGGGGAGCTGTTTTTT. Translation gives CASSLQRGGMGTGELFF.

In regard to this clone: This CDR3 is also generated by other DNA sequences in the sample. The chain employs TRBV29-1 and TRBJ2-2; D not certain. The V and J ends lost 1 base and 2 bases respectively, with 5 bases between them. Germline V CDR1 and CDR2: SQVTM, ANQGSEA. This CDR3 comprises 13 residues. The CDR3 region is CSVEGHNTGELFF. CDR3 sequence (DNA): TGCAGCGTTGAAGGACATAACACCGGGGAGCTGTTTTTT.

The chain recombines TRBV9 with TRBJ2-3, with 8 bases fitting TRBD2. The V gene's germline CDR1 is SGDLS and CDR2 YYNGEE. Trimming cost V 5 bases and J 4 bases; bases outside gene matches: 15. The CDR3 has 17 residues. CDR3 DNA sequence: TGTGCCAGCAGTCCCGACCCCCCGGGGGGGATCGCAGATACGCAGTATTTT. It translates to CASSPDPPGGIADTQYF. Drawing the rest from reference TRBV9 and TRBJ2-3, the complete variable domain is DSGVTQTPKHLITATGQRVTLRCSPRSGDLSVYWYQQSLDQGLQFLIQYYNGEERAKGNILERFSAQQFPDLHSELNLSSLELGDSALYFCASSPDPPGGIADTQYFGPGTRLTVL.

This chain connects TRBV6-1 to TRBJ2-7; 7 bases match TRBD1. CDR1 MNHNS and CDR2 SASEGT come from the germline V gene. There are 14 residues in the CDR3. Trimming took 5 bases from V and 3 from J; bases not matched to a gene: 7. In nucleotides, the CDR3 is TGTGCCAGCAGTCTAGGGACAGCAGACTACGAGCAGTACTTC. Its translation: CASSLGTADYEQYF.

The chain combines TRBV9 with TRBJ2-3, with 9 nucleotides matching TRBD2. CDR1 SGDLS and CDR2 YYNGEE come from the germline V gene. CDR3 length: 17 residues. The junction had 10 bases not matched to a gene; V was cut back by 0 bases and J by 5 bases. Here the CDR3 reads CASSVGVGGLAIDTQYF. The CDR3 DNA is TGTGCCAGCAGCGTAGGGGTAGGGGGACTAGCTATAGATACGCAGTATTTT.

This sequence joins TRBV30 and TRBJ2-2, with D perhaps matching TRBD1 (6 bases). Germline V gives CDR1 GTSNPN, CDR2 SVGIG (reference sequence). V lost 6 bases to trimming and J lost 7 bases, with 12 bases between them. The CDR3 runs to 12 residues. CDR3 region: CACSPTGGELFF. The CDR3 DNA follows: TGTGCCTGTAGCCCGACAGGCGGGGAGCTGTTTTTT.

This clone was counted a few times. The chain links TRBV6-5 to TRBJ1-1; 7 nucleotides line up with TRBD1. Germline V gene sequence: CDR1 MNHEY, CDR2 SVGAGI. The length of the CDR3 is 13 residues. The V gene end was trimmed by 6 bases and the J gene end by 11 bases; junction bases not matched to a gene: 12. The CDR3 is CASRYRDSSLAFF. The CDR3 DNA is TGTGCCAGCAGATACCGGGACAGCTCGCTGGCTTTCTTT.

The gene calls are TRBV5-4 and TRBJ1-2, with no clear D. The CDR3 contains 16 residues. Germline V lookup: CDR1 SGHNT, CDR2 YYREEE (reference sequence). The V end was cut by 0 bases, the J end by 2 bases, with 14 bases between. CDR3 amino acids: CASSLAPSKRNYGYTF. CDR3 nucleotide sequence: TGTGCCAGCAGCTTGGCTCCGTCGAAGAGGAACTATGGCTACACCTTC.

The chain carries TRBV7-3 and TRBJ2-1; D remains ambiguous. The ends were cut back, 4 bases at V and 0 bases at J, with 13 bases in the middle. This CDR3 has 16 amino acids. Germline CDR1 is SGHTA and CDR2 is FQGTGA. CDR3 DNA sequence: TGTGCCAGCAGCTCTCTCCCACAGAGCTCCTACAATGAGCAGTTCTTC. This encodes CASSSLPQSSYNEQFF.

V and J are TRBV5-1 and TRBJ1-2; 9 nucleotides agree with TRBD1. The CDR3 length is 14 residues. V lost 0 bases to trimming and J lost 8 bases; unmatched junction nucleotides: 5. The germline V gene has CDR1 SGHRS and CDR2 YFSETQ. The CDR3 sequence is CASSLADRGLGYTF. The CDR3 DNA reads TGCGCCAGCAGCTTGGCGGACAGGGGCTTAGGCTACACCTTC.

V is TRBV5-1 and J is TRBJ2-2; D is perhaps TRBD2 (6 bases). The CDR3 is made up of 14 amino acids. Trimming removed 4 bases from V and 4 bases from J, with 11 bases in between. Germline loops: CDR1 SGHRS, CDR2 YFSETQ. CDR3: CASSVTGSTGELFF. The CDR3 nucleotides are TGCGCCAGCAGCGTAACCGGGAGCACCGGGGAGCTGTTTTTT.

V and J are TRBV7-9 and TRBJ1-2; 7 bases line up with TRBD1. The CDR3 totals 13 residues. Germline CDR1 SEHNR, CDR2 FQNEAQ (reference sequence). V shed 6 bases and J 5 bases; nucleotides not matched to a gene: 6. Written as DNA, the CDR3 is TGTGCCAGCAGGATATCAGGGGGGTATGGCTACACCTTC. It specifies CASRISGGYGYTF.

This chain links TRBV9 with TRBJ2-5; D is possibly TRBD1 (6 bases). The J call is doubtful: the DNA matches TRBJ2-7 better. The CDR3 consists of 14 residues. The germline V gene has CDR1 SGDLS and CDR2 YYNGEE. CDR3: CASSVEQGSYEQYF. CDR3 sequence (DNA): TGTGCCAGCAGCGTAGAACAGGGCTCCTACGAGCAGTACTTC.

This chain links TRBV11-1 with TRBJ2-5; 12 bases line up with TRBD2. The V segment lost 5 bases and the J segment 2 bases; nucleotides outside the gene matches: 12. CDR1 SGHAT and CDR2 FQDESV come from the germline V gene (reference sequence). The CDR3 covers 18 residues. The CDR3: CASSPREASGGAQETQYF. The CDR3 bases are TGTGCCAGCAGCCCGCGAGAAGCTAGCGGGGGGGCACAAGAGACCCAGTACTTC.

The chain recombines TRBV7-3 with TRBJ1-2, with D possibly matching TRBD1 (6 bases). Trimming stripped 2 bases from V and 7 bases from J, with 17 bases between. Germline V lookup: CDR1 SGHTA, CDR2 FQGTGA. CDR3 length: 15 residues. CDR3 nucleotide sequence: TGTGCCAGCAGCTTAGAGCCAGGGGTAGGACGTGGCTACACCTTC. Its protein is CASSLEPGVGRGYTF.

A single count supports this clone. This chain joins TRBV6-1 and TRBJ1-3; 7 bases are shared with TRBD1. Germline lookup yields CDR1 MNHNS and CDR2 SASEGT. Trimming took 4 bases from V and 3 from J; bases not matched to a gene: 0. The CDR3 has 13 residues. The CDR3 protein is CASSGQGGNTIYF. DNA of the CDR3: TGTGCCAGCAGTGGACAGGGTGGAAACACCATATATTTT.

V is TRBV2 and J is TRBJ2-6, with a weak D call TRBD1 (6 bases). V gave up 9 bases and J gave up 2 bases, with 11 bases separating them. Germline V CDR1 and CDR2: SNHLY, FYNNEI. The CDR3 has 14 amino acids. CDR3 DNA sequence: TGTGCCAGTATCAGGGGACCTGGGGCCAACGTCCTGACTTTC. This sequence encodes CASIRGPGANVLTF. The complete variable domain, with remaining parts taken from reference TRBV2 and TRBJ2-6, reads EPEVTQTPSHQVTQMGQEVILRCVPISNHLYFYWYRQILGQKVEFLVSFYNNEISEKSEIFDDQFSVERPDGSNFTLKIRSTKLEDSAMYFCASIRGPGANVLTFGAGSRLTVL.

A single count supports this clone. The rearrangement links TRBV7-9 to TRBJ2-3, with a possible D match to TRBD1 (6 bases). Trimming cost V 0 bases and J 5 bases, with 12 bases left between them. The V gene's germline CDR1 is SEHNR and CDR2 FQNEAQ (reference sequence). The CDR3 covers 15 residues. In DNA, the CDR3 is TGTGCCAGCAGCTTAGCCCCAGGGGTGGTAGATACGCAGTATTTT. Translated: CASSLAPGVVDTQYF.

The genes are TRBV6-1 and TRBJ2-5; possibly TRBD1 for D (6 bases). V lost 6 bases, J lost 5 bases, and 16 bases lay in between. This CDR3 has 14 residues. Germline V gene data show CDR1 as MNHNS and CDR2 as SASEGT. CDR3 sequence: CASRLGTSRETQYF. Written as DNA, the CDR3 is TGTGCCAGCAGGCTCGGGACATCTCGGGAGACCCAGTACTTC.

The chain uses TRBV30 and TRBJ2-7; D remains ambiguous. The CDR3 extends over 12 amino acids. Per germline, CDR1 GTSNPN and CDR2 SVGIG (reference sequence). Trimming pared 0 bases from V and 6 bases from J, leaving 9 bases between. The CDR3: CAWSVLFSEQYF. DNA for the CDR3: TGTGCCTGGAGTGTACTTTTCTCCGAGCAGTACTTC. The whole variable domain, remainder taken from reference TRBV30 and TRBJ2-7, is SQTIHQWPATLVQPVGSPLSLECTVEGTSNPNLYWYRQAAGRGLQLLFYSVGIGQISSEVPQNLSASRPQDRQFILSSKKLLLSDSGFYLCAWSVLFSEQYFGPGTRLTVT.

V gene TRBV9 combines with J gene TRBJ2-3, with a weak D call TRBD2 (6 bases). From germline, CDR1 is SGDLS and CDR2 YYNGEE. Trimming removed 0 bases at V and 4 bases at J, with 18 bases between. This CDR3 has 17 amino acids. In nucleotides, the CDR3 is TGTGCCAGCAGCGTAGTCTCGGGTCGGCTAGCGTCAGATACGCAGTATTTT. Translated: CASSVVSGRLASDTQYF.

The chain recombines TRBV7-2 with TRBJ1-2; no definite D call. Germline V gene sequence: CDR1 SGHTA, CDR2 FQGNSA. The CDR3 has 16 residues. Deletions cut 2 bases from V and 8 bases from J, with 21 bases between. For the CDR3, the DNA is TGTGCCAGCAGCTTATTAGGATCAAATCAGAACGGGGGCTACACCTTC. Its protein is CASSLLGSNQNGGYTF.